This T cell receptor beta chain originates from a study of OX40 agonist ivuxolimab in advanced cancers. About the study: Cancers in dose escalation were hepatocellular, melanoma, renal cell and head and neck. Broader study findings: Among T cells, CD8+ cells averaged more expanded clones than CD4+ cells. Partly responding patients at 0.1-3.0 mg/kg showed some of the smallest clonal expansion.

The germline V and J ends were trimmed by 6 bases and 6 bases, with 11 bases remaining between them. Germline CDR1 SGHVS, CDR2 FQNEAQ. The CDR3 consists of 13 residues. This table comes from immunoSEQ multiplex PCR, and its TCRdb copy is limited to in-frame clones, with some not included. The table includes around 63,000 clones, approximately 79% detected once. This clone came up once. Its antigen is not known. The chain recombines TRBV7-8 with TRBJ2-2; perhaps TRBD2 as D (5 bases). The TCR was taken from an adult with an advanced solid tumor such as melanoma, head and neck, liver or kidney cancer. The sequencing used CD4+ or CD8+ T cells sorted from blood, collected in a trial of the OX40 agonist ivuxolimab. CDR3 sequence reads: CASRLRESGELFF. CDR3 coding DNA: TGTGCCAGCAGGTTGAGGGAATCCGGGGAGCTGTTTTTT. The full variable domain, rest sourced from reference TRBV7-8 and TRBJ2-2, is GAGVSQSPRYKVAKRGQDVALRCDPISGHVSLFWYQQALGQGPEFLTYFQNEAQLDKSGLPSDRFFAERPEGSVSTLKIQRTQQEDSAVYLCASRLRESGELFFGEGSRLTVL.